This paragraph reports one T cell receptor beta chain. No antigen is known for it. The sample originates from a study of coeliac disease. Across the whole study: Without high-resolution HLA typing, biased TRBV7-2 usage was queried. Study outcomes and limitations: Intraepithelial and lamina propria fractions were not highly pure, so cross-contamination was possible. Largely private TRB repertoires meant most sequences were sample-unique.

The protocol was immunoSEQ multiplex PCR, while the TCRdb copy is restricted to in-frame clones and leaves out a portion. The sample records 8,000 to 10,000 clones, roughly two thirds being singletons. This CDR3 spans 14 amino acids. V lost 3 bases, J lost 5 bases, and 11 bases lay in between. Germline V CDR1 and CDR2: MGHDK, SYGVNS. This clonotype was sampled from a woman aged 55-69 years with celiac disease. Sequenced: lamina propria lymphocytes from the gut. J is TRBJ1-5 and V is TRBV25-1; D is unclear. CDR3 sequence (DNA): TGTGCCAGCAGTGATTGGGGAGTCCATCAGCCCCAGCATTTT. Its translation is CASSDWGVHQPQHF.